Below are 5 T cell receptor beta chains sequenced from a single sample in a study of CD4+ T cells in melanoma. Clones were read by immunoSEQ multiplex PCR, and TCRdb kept only the in-frame ones, dropping some. This table holds 9,000 to 13,000 clones, roughly 66% found once. The sequenced sample was cells from a culture (not recorded whether cultured in vitro). These receptors were obtained from a human donor with melanoma.

V and J are TRBV6-5 and TRBJ1-2; a possible D gene is TRBD1 (6 bases). CDR1 is MNHEY, CDR2 SVGAGI, per germline. The CDR3 sequence is 11 residues long. Trimming shortened V by 11 bases and J by 7 bases, and 14 bases separated the two germline ends. This CDR3 reads CAAKGHSGYTF. CDR3 in DNA: TGTGCCGCGAAGGGACACTCTGGCTACACCTTC.

The rearrangement joins TRBV5-1 to TRBJ2-2, with D unresolved. The V end was cut by 4 bases, the J end by 1 base, with 5 bases between. In germline, CDR1 is SGHRS, CDR2 YFSETQ. This CDR3 spans 13 amino acids. The CDR3 region has the DNA TGCGCCAGCAGCACCAAGAACACCGGGGAGCTGTTTTTT. Translation: CASSTKNTGELFF.

This chain connects TRBV6-5 to TRBJ2-7; the D gene is possibly TRBD2 (5 bases). Germline loops: CDR1 MNHEY, CDR2 SVGAGI. The CDR3 runs to 13 residues. Deletions cut 10 bases from V and 3 bases from J, with 16 bases between. The CDR3 region has the DNA TGTGCCACTAGCTACCCCGGAGACTACGAGCAGTACTTC. This translates into CATSYPGDYEQYF.

The V call is TRBV6-5, the J call TRBJ1-1; D unresolved. The germline gives CDR1 MNHEY, CDR2 SVGAGI. Trimming cost V 2 bases and J 2 bases, with 6 bases left between them. The CDR3 has 13 amino acids. CDR3 sequence reads: CASSYNRNTEAFF. CDR3 nucleotide sequence: TGTGCCAGCAGTTACAACAGAAACACTGAAGCTTTCTTT.

This clone was found a few times. The chain carries TRBV5-4 and TRBJ2-1; D call uncertain. Germline lookup yields CDR1 SGHNT and CDR2 YYREEE (reference sequence). CDR3 length: 14 residues. V lost 3 bases and J lost 2, with 9 bases in between. The CDR3 loop reads CASSSSVAYNEQFF. The CDR3 nucleotides read TGTGCCAGCAGCTCTTCTGTTGCCTACAATGAGCAGTTCTTC. Based on the CDR3 plus reference TRBV5-4 and TRBJ2-1, the full variable domain is ETGVTQSPTHLIKTRGQQVTLRCSSQSGHNTVSWYQQALGQGPQFIFQYYREEENGRGNFPPRFSGLQFPNYSSELNVNALELDDSALYLCASSSSVAYNEQFFGPGTRLTVL.